These T cell receptor beta chains were read from a single sample in a study of T cell responses to AZD1222 COVID-19 vaccine. The repertoire was sequenced with immunoSEQ multiplex PCR; TCRdb's copy has only in-frame clones and lacks some. The table lists around 120,000 clones, around 93% of them singletons. Sequences were derived from peripheral blood, sampled on day 0 of AZD1222 vaccination. The receptor set was obtained from an adult in good health. Each CDR3 is given with its conserved first and last residue. A D gene is named only where the DNA matches it firmly. Part of the rows lack a size; the others show once, few, many or a class for expanded clones.

>NA|once|TRBJ1-3|TRBV7-9
TGTGCCAGCAGCTTAGAGACAGGCAACACCATATATTTT
CASSLETGNTIYF
>TRBD2|NA|TRBJ2-7|TRBV5-4
TGTGCCAGCAGCTTGGGGGGGACTAGCGGGCCCGAGCAGTACTTC
CASSLGGTSGPEQYF
>TRBD1|NA|TRBJ1-4|TRBV12-5
TGTGCTAGTGCCGGACAGGCCACAAATGAAAAACTGTTTTTT
CASAGQATNEKLFF
>NA|NA|TRBJ2-3|TRBV28
TGTGCCAGCAGGAGGGATAACAGGGGCACAGATACGCAGTATTTT
CASRRDNRGTDTQYF
>NA|NA|TRBJ2-1|TRBV28
TGTGCCAGCAGCCAAACAGGGCCGACTTCCTACAATGAGCAGTTCTTC
CASSQTGPTSYNEQFF
>NA|NA|TRBJ1-1|TRBV6-5
TGTGCCAGTCGCAGGGTCTTCACTGAAGCTTTCTTT
CASRRVFTEAFF
>NA|few|TRBJ2-3|TRBV11-2
TGTGCCAGCAGCTTAGGAATGGGGACCGGCGTAACGCAGTATTTT
CASSLGMGTGVTQYF
>NA|NA|TRBJ1-1|TRBV4-3
TGCGCCAGCAGCCAAGGAGTGGTACGCCGTGGCCCCCACGGAGCTTTCTTT
CASSQGVVRRGPHGAFF
>TRBD1|NA|TRBJ1-2|TRBV6-2/TRBV6-3
TGTGCCAGCAGTCTTCACAGGGGCTATGGCTACACCTTC
CASSLHRGYGYTF
>NA|NA|TRBJ2-7|TRBV5-1
TGCGCCAGCAGCTTGTCGGCCAGGGGGGCCGAGCAGTACTTC
CASSLSARGAEQYF
>TRBD1|NA|TRBJ1-5|TRBV7-6
TGTGCCAGCAGCTCCAGACAGGGGGCGAGCAATCAGCCCCAGCATTTT
CASSSRQGASNQPQHF
>TRBD1|NA|TRBJ1-2|TRBV19
TGTGCCACAGACATTACGACAGGGGGCATCATCGGTGGCTACACCTTC
CATDITTGGIIGGYTF
>NA|NA|TRBJ1-1|TRBV21-1
TGTGCCAGCAGCCCCCCAGAGCAGTCGAACACTGAAGCTTTCTTT
CASSPPEQSNTEAFF
>NA|NA|TRBJ1-5|TRBV27
TGTGCCAGCAGCCCAATCAGCAATCAGCCCCAGCATTTT
CASSPISNQPQHF
>NA|NA|TRBJ2-1|TRBV7-9
TGTGCCAGCAGCTTGTCCGTGGCCACCGAAATATCCATCTACAATGAGCAGTTCTTC
CASSLSVATEISIYNEQFF
>NA|NA|TRBJ1-2|TRBV7-9
TGTGCCAGCAGCTTGGGCCAGTTTAACTATGGCTACACCTTC
CASSLGQFNYGYTF
>NA|NA|TRBJ1-2|TRBV13
TGTGCCAGCAGCTCTACGGGGAACTATGGCTACACCTTC
CASSSTGNYGYTF
>NA|NA|TRBJ2-7|TRBV5-1
TGCGCCAGCAGCTTGGCCCCAGGGCTCTACGAGCAGTACTTC
CASSLAPGLYEQYF
>NA|NA|TRBJ1-3|TRBV4-3
TGCGCCAGCAGCCAAGACCGTCTCACTTCCTCTGGAAACACCATATATTTT
CASSQDRLTSSGNTIYF
>TRBD1|NA|TRBJ1-5|TRBV7-6
TGTGCCAGCAGCTCGGGACAGATCAATCAGCCCCAGCATTTT
CASSSGQINQPQHF
>NA|few|TRBJ2-6|TRBV21-1
TGTGCCAGCAGCAAAGCCGGTACACCCTCTGGGGCCAACGTCCTGACTTTC
CASSKAGTPSGANVLTF
>TRBD1|NA|TRBJ1-5|TRBV6-1
TGTGCCAGCAGTGGCCACAGGGGGCAGGGCAATCAGCCCCAGCATTTT
CASSGHRGQGNQPQHF
>NA|NA|TRBJ1-2|TRBV7-9
TGTGCCAGCATCGAGGACGGCGCCTATGGCTACACCTTC
CASIEDGAYGYTF
>NA|NA|TRBJ2-6|TRBV4-3
TGCGCCAGCAGCCAAGATATTAACTCTGGGGCCAACGTCCTGACTTTC
CASSQDINSGANVLTF
>TRBD1|NA|TRBJ2-5|TRBV27
TGTGCCAGCAGTTACCGACAGGGGCGGCTTCAAGAGACCCAGTACTTC
CASSYRQGRLQETQYF
>NA|NA|TRBJ1-2|TRBV29-1
TGCAGCGATTTCGGGGCGGGGGGCTACACCTTC
CSDFGAGGYTF
>NA|few|TRBJ2-7|TRBV7-8
TGTGCCAGCAGCTTTCCGGACGGATCCTACGAGCAGTACTTC
CASSFPDGSYEQYF
>NA|NA|TRBJ2-7|TRBV4-1
TGCGCCAGCAGCCCCTGGCAGCGGCCCTACGAGCAGTACTTC
CASSPWQRPYEQYF
>NA|NA|TRBJ2-4|TRBV27
TGTGCCAGCAGGGATAGGGGCTCGGGCAAAAACATTCAGTACTTC
CASRDRGSGKNIQYF
>NA|NA|TRBJ1-3|TRBV9
TGTGCCAGCAGCGTAGCTTGGGGGGCCTCTGGAAACACCATATATTTT
CASSVAWGASGNTIYF
>TRBD2|NA|TRBJ2-1|TRBV6-4
TGTGCCAGCAGTGAATCCCCTAGCGGGCTCTCCTACAATGAGCAGTTCTTC
CASSESPSGLSYNEQFF
>NA|NA|TRBJ2-7|TRBV6-5
TGTGCCAGCAGTTCGCCGGGGTATCCCTACGAGCAGTACTTC
CASSSPGYPYEQYF
>NA|NA|TRBJ2-3|TRBV21-1
TGTGCCAGCAGGCAGATGACCGCCCCGGAGACAGATACGCAGTATTTT
CASRQMTAPETDTQYF
>NA|few|TRBJ2-1|TRBV9
TGTGCCAGCAGCGCCCACAGCAATGAGCAGTTCTTC
CASSAHSNEQFF
>NA|NA|TRBJ1-3|TRBV25-1
TGTGCCAGCAGTGAAGAGGGGAGGGGAAACACCATATATTTT
CASSEEGRGNTIYF
>NA|NA|TRBJ1-6|TRBV7-9
TGTGCCAGCAGTGTCGAAGGGGATAGATCACCCCTCCACTTT
CASSVEGDRSPLHF
>NA|NA|TRBJ1-5|TRBV6-5
TGTGCCAGCAGTTTGGGCGACAGGCTGGATCAGCCCCAGCATTTT
CASSLGDRLDQPQHF
>TRBD1|NA|TRBJ1-2|TRBV28
TGTGCCAGCAGTTCGGGACAGAACTATGGCTACACCTTC
CASSSGQNYGYTF
>TRBD1|NA|TRBJ1-3|TRBV5-1
TGCGCCAGCAGCTTGGTAGGACAGGGGGCTGGAAACACCATATATTTT
CASSLVGQGAGNTIYF
>TRBD1|NA|TRBJ1-2|TRBV2
TGTGCCAGCAGGAGGACAGGGAGTTATGGCTACACCTTC
CASRRTGSYGYTF
>NA|NA|TRBJ1-4|TRBV14
TGTGCCAGCAGCCAAGAGATGAACAAATGGGGTGAAAAACTGTTTTTT
CASSQEMNKWGEKLFF
>NA|NA|TRBJ1-3|TRBV10-2
TGCGCCAGCAGTCCCGGGGTGGTTTCTGGAAACACCATATATTTT
CASSPGVVSGNTIYF
>NA|once|TRBJ2-7|TRBV20-1
TGCAGTGCTAGGGGATCCTACGAGCAGTACTTC
CSARGSYEQYF
>NA|once|TRBJ2-1|TRBV18
TGTGCCAGCTCATCCCTCACGGACAATGAGCAGTTCTTC
CASSSLTDNEQFF
>NA|NA|TRBJ1-1|TRBV4-3
TGCGCCAGCAGCCAATTTGCAGGGGCCACTGAAGCTTTCTTT
CASSQFAGATEAFF
>NA|NA|TRBJ2-3|TRBV3-1/TRBV3-2
TGTGCCAGCAGCCAGTACGGGGGCCGTAGCACAGATACGCAGTATTTT
CASSQYGGRSTDTQYF
>NA|NA|TRBJ1-5|TRBV28
TGTGCCAGCAGTTCTTCAGGGGCCGCCAATCAGCCCCAGCATTTT
CASSSSGAANQPQHF
>NA|NA|TRBJ1-1|TRBV6-5
TGTGCCAGCAGTCAGCCGGGACCTGGAAAGGGTTTCTTT
CASSQPGPGKGFF
>TRBD2|NA|TRBJ2-7|TRBV3-1/TRBV3-2
TGTGCCAGCAGCCAACTCTCGGAGGGACTAGCAGACCTTTACGAGCAGTACTTC
CASSQLSEGLADLYEQYF
>NA|NA|TRBJ1-1|TRBV3-1/TRBV3-2
TGTGCCAGCAGCCTCAAGAACACTGAAGCTTTCTTT
CASSLKNTEAFF
>NA|NA|TRBJ2-5|TRBV5-6
TGTGCCAGCAGCGCCGGGGGCCAGGAGACCCAGTACTTC
CASSAGGQETQYF
>TRBD1|NA|TRBJ1-1|TRBV19
TGTGCCAGTAGTTCGGGACAGGGGAACACTGAAGCTTTCTTT
CASSSGQGNTEAFF
>TRBD1|NA|TRBJ1-6|TRBV27
TGTGCCAGCAGGGACAGGGAGCCCCCCAGCTCCTATAATTCACCCCTCCACTTT
CASRDREPPSSYNSPLHF
>TRBD2|once|TRBJ2-3|TRBV7-6
TGTGCCAGCAGCTTAGCGCGTAGCGGGGATAGCACAGATACGCAGTATTTT
CASSLARSGDSTDTQYF
>NA|NA|TRBJ2-7|TRBV10-3
TGTGCCATCAGTGAGTCAAGCTCCTACGAGCAGTACTTC
CAISESSSYEQYF
>TRBD1|NA|TRBJ1-2|TRBV6-1
TGTGCCAGCAGTGAAATGCGGGCAGGGGGAAACTATGGCTACACCTTC
CASSEMRAGGNYGYTF
>NA|NA|TRBJ2-3|TRBV27
TGTGCCAGCAGTTTATTGGGGCCCGATACGCAGTATTTT
CASSLLGPDTQYF